The clone carrying this TCR beta chain appeared a few times. Its antigen is unidentified. Both 60 Vbeta primers and 13 Jbeta primers went into the PCR. The assay was immunoSEQ multiplex PCR, and TCRdb's table has in-frame clones only and misses some. The sample carries just under 250,000 clones, roughly 87% recorded once. Trimming pared 5 bases from V and 4 bases from J, leaving 15 bases between. CDR1 is MNHEY and CDR2 is SVGAGI in the germline V gene. This CDR3 has 15 residues. The entry originates in a study of cytomegalovirus exposure and HLA in healthy donors. Broader study findings: A later analysis linked a missense variant in DCLRE1C to the trimming of TCR beta V and J genes.

The sample consisted of PBMCs. The J gene is TRBJ1-5, the V gene TRBV6-5, with D perhaps matching TRBD1 (6 bases). The receptor's source is a woman between 40 and 55 years old in good health and CMV-seropositive. CDR3 residues: CASSPSDSWNQPQHF. CDR3 nucleotides: TGTGCCAGCAGTCCTTCGGACAGCTGGAATCAGCCCCAGCATTTT.